Listed below are T cell receptor beta chains from one sample, sequenced in a study of blood T cells in healthy people across ages. TCRdb processed the 5' RACE reads anew with MiXCR; each CDR3 protein has one entry. This table holds some 930,000 distinct CDR3 sequences, about 29% found once. In addition, the sample was reused for a study of T cells of mothers and their children.

Material for sequencing was blood. Receptors originate from a woman between 40 and 55 years old in good health. The CDR3 runs from the conserved cysteine through the conserved F or W. D genes are given only for firm matches. The listing skips clone size in some rows; elsewhere it reads once, few, many or a size class.

J gene | D gene | clone size | V gene | CDR3 length | CDR3 DNA | CDR3 protein
TRBJ2-3 | . | . | TRBV18 | 12 | TGTGTCAGCTCACCTTACACAGATACGCAGTATTTT | CVSSPYTDTQYF
TRBJ2-5 | . | many | TRBV12-3/TRBV12-4 | 14 | TGTGCCAGCAGTTCTCGTGAGACGGAAGAGACCCAGTACTTC | CASSSRETEETQYF
TRBJ2-5 | . | few | TRBV7-9 | 12 | TGTGCCAGCAGCTCGGGGCCAGGGTCAAAGTACTTC | CASSSGPGSKYF
TRBJ2-3 | TRBD1 | many | TRBV7-3 | 15 | TGTGCCAGCAGCCCCCGACAGGGTATGACAGATACGCAGTATTTT | CASSPRQGMTDTQYF
TRBJ2-6 | TRBD1 | . | TRBV3-1 | 21 | TGTGCCAGCAGCCAAGTTCAGGGACAGGGCTCTCATCTGGGTGGGGCCAACGTCCTGACTTTC | CASSQVQGQGSHLGGANVLTF
TRBJ2-2 | TRBD2 | . | TRBV5-1 | 13 | TGCGCCAGCAGCCCTGGGAGGGCCGGGGAGCTGTTTTTT | CASSPGRAGELFF
TRBJ1-1 | TRBD1 | few | TRBV30 | 14 | TGTGCCTGGAGTGACAGGGGGCTGTCTGGTGAAGCTTTCTTT | CAWSDRGLSGEAFF
TRBJ2-3 | . | . | TRBV13 | 15 | TGTGCCAGCAGCTACTGGCCCAGAGGATCGGATACGCAGTATTTT | CASSYWPRGSDTQYF
TRBJ1-6 | TRBD1 | many | TRBV20-1 | 14 | TGCAGTGCTCCCCTCAACAGGGGGGGTTCACCCCTCCACTTT | CSAPLNRGGSPLHF
TRBJ2-5 | TRBD1 | few | TRBV15 | 15 | TGTGCCACCAGCAGAGGGAGGACAGGAAAAGAGACCCAGTACTTC | CATSRGRTGKETQYF